This entry concerns a single T cell receptor (beta chain). Its cognate antigen is unknown. This record comes from a study of shared clonotypes between healthy human individuals. Background on the study: A donor's plate count was three for CD4 naive and three for CD4 memory; CD8 naive had two and CD8 memory one. Overall study findings and caveats: Unshared clonotypes carried lower generation probabilities than those common to all four donors.

V lost 8 bases and J lost 3, with 12 bases in between. This CDR3 is built from 13 residues. Germline V gene sequence: CDR1 SNHLY, CDR2 FYNNEI. The authors ran the assay at deep level. In the source study's methods: Junction-only sequences without quality scores came from ImmunoSEQ, so filtering differed. Sequencing was performed with immunoSEQ multiplex PCR; in TCRdb, only in-frame clones are kept and a portion is missing. Clone size and the V and J calls come from that table; the DNA yielded D and trimming. The table has over a million clones, about 96% seen once. Sample: naive CD4+ T cells sorted from blood. Subset reported: CD45RA+ positively selected. The chain combines TRBV2 with TRBJ2-3; D remains unclear. This TCR derives from a man aged 25-40 years in good health. The CDR3 loop is CASGRYTTDTQYF. DNA for the CDR3: TGTGCCAGCGGGCGGTACACGACAGATACGCAGTATTTT.